Below, one T cell receptor (beta chain) is given with its context. The data belong to a study of blood T cell repertoires in COVID-19. For the study at large: The cDNA or gDNA used as material had been derived from T cells, B-cell-depleted T cells, or PBMCs.

The table came from immunoSEQ multiplex PCR; TCRdb's copy has only in-frame clones and leaves some out. The sample includes over 35,000 clones, 70% to 85% of them seen just once. Per the germline V gene, CDR1 is MDHEN and CDR2 is SYDVKM. V lost 7 bases and J lost 14; bases outside the gene matches: 7. The length of the CDR3 is 12 residues. This clonotype was sampled from a human donor with acute or convalescent COVID-19. The donor label of this sample is uncertain. The V and J genes are TRBV28 and TRBJ2-6, with 8 positions matching TRBD1. The sequenced material came from peripheral blood. CDR3 loop: CASKGQGAFLTF. Here the CDR3 DNA reads TGTGCCAGCAAAGGACAGGGTGCTTTCCTGACTTTC.